This T cell receptor (beta chain) stems from a study of blood T cell repertoires in COVID-19. Study-level information: The samples span acute and convalescent COVID-19 from the United States, Italy and Spain.

Only in-frame clones appear in the TCRdb table, and some are missing; sequencing was by immunoSEQ multiplex PCR. The sample carries fewer than 70,000 clones, more than 85% recorded once. In its sample, this clone was seen once. The sequenced material came from peripheral blood. This clonotype was sampled from a woman in her 70s with active COVID-19.

CDR3 residues: CASGLGGTGEAFF. The CDR3 coding sequence is TGTGCCAGCGGGCTAGGGGGCACGGGTGAAGCTTTCTTT. The V call is TRBV12-3 or TRBV12-4, the J call TRBJ1-1; 7 nucleotides align to TRBD1. V lost 8 bases, J lost 7 bases, and 10 bases stayed unmatched. The CDR3 length is 13 residues.